One T cell receptor (beta chain) is described in this entry. The sample comes from a study of blood T cell repertoires in COVID-19. Only in-frame clones appear in the TCRdb table, and some are missing; sequencing was by immunoSEQ multiplex PCR. Of roughly 170,000 clones in the sample, around nine tenths were seen once. The sequencing input was peripheral blood. This clonotype was obtained from a man between 35 and 55 years old with active or convalescent COVID-19.

The CDR3 DNA reads as TGTGCTAGTGGCCGCGTCTGGACTAGCGAATACAATGAGCAGTTCTTC. Translated: CASGRVWTSEYNEQFF. The chain couples TRBV12-5 to TRBJ2-1; 9 bases match TRBD2. After removal of 6 bases from V and 4 bases from J, the junction contained 10 bases not matched to a gene. The germline V gene has CDR1 LGHNT and CDR2 FRNRAP. The CDR3 has 16 residues.